This is a list of T cell receptor beta chains from one sample in a study of identifying expanded T cells in peripheral blood. Using immunoSEQ multiplex PCR, the repertoire was profiled, and TCRdb retains in-frame clones only, with some absent. The table has 100,000 to 150,000 clones, 86% seen once; the top ten hold roughly 7.9%. The sequencing sample was made of blood. All receptors derive from a person aged 18 to 70 in good health. Both conserved end residues are part of each CDR3. The order of the fields is D gene, clone size, J gene, V gene, CDR3 protein, CDR3 DNA. A D gene is named only where the DNA matches it firmly. Clone size is not always given. Where it is, it says once, few, many or a class for expanded clones.

>.|.|TRBJ2-1|TRBV4-2
CASSQLPAGSSYNEQFF
TGTGCCAGCAGCCAGTTACCAGCTGGCTCCTCCTACAATGAGCAGTTCTTC
>TRBD2|.|TRBJ2-3|TRBV10-3
CAISAGEGDTQYF
TGTGCCATCTCCGCGGGGGAGGGGGATACGCAGTATTTT
>.|.|TRBJ2-2|TRBV18
CASSPGRTGELFF
TGTGCCAGCTCACCAGGGCGGACCGGGGAGCTGTTTTTT
>TRBD2|few|TRBJ2-5|TRBV5-4
CASSSTRRYSGEETQYF
TGTGCCAGCAGCTCGACTCGACGTTATAGCGGGGAAGAGACCCAGTACTTC
>TRBD1|.|TRBJ1-4|TRBV4-3
CASSQVGTDEKLFF
TGCGCCAGCAGCCAAGTGGGGACAGATGAAAAACTGTTTTTT
>.|few|TRBJ1-1|TRBV2
CASIEAGSWEAFF
TGTGCCAGCATAGAGGCAGGGAGTTGGGAAGCTTTCTTT
>TRBD2|once|TRBJ2-1|TRBV27
CASNSGDSYNEQFF
TGTGCCAGCAATAGCGGGGACTCCTACAATGAGCAGTTCTTC
>.|.|TRBJ1-3|TRBV15
CATSRGPVSGNTIYF
TGTGCCACCAGCAGAGGACCGGTCTCTGGAAACACCATATATTTT
>.|.|TRBJ2-7|TRBV7-2
CASSLAGFEQYF
TGTGCCAGCAGCTTAGCCGGGTTCGAGCAGTACTTC
>.|.|TRBJ1-1|TRBV28
CASRTTGGRTEAFF
TGTGCCAGCAGGACAACTGGGGGGCGGACTGAAGCTTTCTTT
>.|.|TRBJ2-5|TRBV7-7
CASSMGTVETQYF
TGTGCCAGCAGCATGGGGACTGTAGAGACCCAGTACTTC
>TRBD2|.|TRBJ2-3|TRBV10-3
CAIRTSAGGPVDTQYF
TGTGCCATCAGAACCTCAGCGGGAGGGCCGGTTGATACGCAGTATTTT
>.|.|TRBJ2-5|TRBV2
CASSEMETQYF
TGTGCCAGCAGTGAAATGGAGACCCAGTACTTC
>TRBD1|.|TRBJ2-7|TRBV4-3
CASSTRQGTYEQYF
TGCGCCAGCAGCACACGACAGGGCACCTACGAGCAGTACTTC
>.|.|TRBJ2-1|TRBV30
CAWSSGYNEQFF
TGTGCCTGGAGTTCAGGGTACAATGAGCAGTTCTTC
>.|.|TRBJ2-7|TRBV7-3
CASSLTRNHEQYF
TGTGCCAGCAGCTTAACCAGGAACCACGAGCAGTACTTC
>TRBD1|.|TRBJ2-3|TRBV6-4
CASRGQGVADTQYF
TGTGCCAGCAGAGGACAGGGGGTGGCAGATACGCAGTATTTT
>.|.|TRBJ2-7|TRBV5-1
CASSFSPSSYEQYF
TGCGCCAGCAGCTTCAGCCCAAGCTCCTACGAGCAGTACTTC
>.|.|TRBJ1-3|TRBV30
CAWSVGASGGNTIYF
TGTGCCTGGAGTGTAGGGGCCTCGGGAGGAAACACCATATATTTT
>.|.|TRBJ1-1|TRBV9
CASSVAGNQEAFF
TGTGCCAGCAGCGTAGCGGGGAATCAAGAAGCTTTCTTT
>.|once|TRBJ2-7|TRBV4-1
CASSQGGQGREQYF
TGCGCCAGCAGCCAAGGGGGGCAGGGCCGGGAGCAGTACTTC
>TRBD1|few|TRBJ1-6|TRBV4-1
CASSQGAGQEGSPLHF
TGCGCCAGCAGCCAAGGCGCGGGACAGGAGGGCTCACCCCTCCACTTT
>.|.|TRBJ2-6|TRBV28
CASSSHRQARAVLTF
TGTGCCAGCAGTTCCCATCGGCAGGCGAGGGCCGTCCTGACTTTC
>.|.|TRBJ2-2|TRBV28
CASVWGAHRNTGELFF
TGTGCCAGCGTCTGGGGCGCACACAGAAACACCGGGGAGCTGTTTTTT